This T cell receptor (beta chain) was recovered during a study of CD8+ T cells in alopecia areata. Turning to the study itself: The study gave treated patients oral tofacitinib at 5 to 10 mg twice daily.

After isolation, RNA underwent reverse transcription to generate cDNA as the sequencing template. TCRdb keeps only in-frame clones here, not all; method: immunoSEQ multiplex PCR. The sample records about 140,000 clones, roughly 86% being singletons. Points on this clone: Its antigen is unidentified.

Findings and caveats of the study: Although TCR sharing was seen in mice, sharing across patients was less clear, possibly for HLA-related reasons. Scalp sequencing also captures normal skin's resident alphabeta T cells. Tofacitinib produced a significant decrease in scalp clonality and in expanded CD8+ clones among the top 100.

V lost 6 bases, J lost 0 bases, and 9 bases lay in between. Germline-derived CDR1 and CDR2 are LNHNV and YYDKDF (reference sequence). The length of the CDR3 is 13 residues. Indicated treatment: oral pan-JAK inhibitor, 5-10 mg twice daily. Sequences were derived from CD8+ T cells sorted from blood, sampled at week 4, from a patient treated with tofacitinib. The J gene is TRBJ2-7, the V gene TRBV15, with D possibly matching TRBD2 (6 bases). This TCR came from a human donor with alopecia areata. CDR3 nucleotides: TGTGCCACCAGATTAGCGGTCTCCTACGAGCAGTACTTC. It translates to CATRLAVSYEQYF.